The rows below give T cell receptor beta chains drawn from one sample of a study of CD8 T cells in Susac syndrome. TCRdb fed the immunoSEQ multiplex PCR reads into MiXCR, producing one record per CDR3 protein. Here the sample spans around 200,000 distinct CDR3 sequences, 85% to 95% being singletons. The sequenced sample was CD4+ T cells from PBMCs. These receptors all come from a human donor with Susac syndrome. The CDR3 runs from the conserved cysteine through the conserved F or W. Each record gives: clone size, D gene, V gene, J gene, CDR3 protein, CDR3 DNA. A D gene is named only where the DNA matches it firmly. Expanded clones get a size class; other rows say once, few or many, or leave the size out.

clone size: once; D gene: .; V gene: TRBV12-3/TRBV12-4; J gene: TRBJ2-5; CDR3 protein: CASSADSSQETQYF; CDR3 DNA: TGTGCCAGCAGCGCTGACAGCTCACAAGAGACCCAGTACTTC
clone size: .; D gene: .; V gene: TRBV12-3/TRBV12-4; J gene: TRBJ2-1; CDR3 protein: CASSRDVRVPSSYNEQFF; CDR3 DNA: TGTGCCAGCAGCCGAGACGTGAGGGTCCCGAGCTCCTACAATGAGCAGTTCTTC
clone size: once; D gene: .; V gene: TRBV5-4; J gene: TRBJ2-2; CDR3 protein: CASSLAAGGITGELFF; CDR3 DNA: TGTGCCAGCAGCTTGGCCGCGGGCGGGATCACCGGGGAGCTGTTTTTT
clone size: .; D gene: .; V gene: TRBV7-9; J gene: TRBJ2-2; CDR3 protein: CASIPRGRTTLFTGELFF; CDR3 DNA: TGTGCCAGCATCCCGAGGGGCAGGACGACCCTATTCACCGGGGAGCTGTTTTTT
clone size: .; D gene: .; V gene: TRBV9; J gene: TRBJ2-4; CDR3 protein: CASSVAEERQWGKNIQYF; CDR3 DNA: TGTGCCAGCAGCGTAGCAGAGGAGCGCCAGTGGGGCAAAAACATTCAGTACTTC
clone size: .; D gene: .; V gene: TRBV21-1; J gene: TRBJ1-6; CDR3 protein: CASRRSGIYNSPLHF; CDR3 DNA: TGTGCCAGCAGGCGGTCGGGCATTTATAATTCACCCCTCCACTTT
clone size: .; D gene: .; V gene: TRBV2; J gene: TRBJ1-1; CDR3 protein: CASGLMVTEAFF; CDR3 DNA: TGTGCCAGCGGCCTAATGGTCACTGAAGCTTTCTTT
clone size: .; D gene: .; V gene: TRBV19; J gene: TRBJ1-5; CDR3 protein: CASTEGGLRNQPQHF; CDR3 DNA: TGTGCCAGTACCGAAGGAGGGCTCCGCAATCAGCCCCAGCATTTT
clone size: .; D gene: .; V gene: TRBV5-1; J gene: TRBJ1-6; CDR3 protein: CASSLAGLGSPLHF; CDR3 DNA: TGCGCCAGCAGCTTGGCGGGGCTCGGATCACCCCTCCACTTT
clone size: .; D gene: TRBD2; V gene: TRBV2; J gene: TRBJ2-7; CDR3 protein: CASRTSGTSYEQYF; CDR3 DNA: TGTGCCAGCAGGACTAGCGGGACCTCCTACGAGCAGTACTTC
clone size: .; D gene: .; V gene: TRBV20-1; J gene: TRBJ2-3; CDR3 protein: CSASPALRWFTDTQYF; CDR3 DNA: TGCAGTGCTAGTCCCGCCTTACGGTGGTTCACAGATACGCAGTATTTT
clone size: .; D gene: TRBD1; V gene: TRBV14; J gene: TRBJ2-7; CDR3 protein: CASSQSDRGVYEQYF; CDR3 DNA: TGTGCCAGCAGCCAATCGGACAGGGGGGTCTACGAGCAGTACTTC
clone size: .; D gene: .; V gene: TRBV6-2/TRBV6-3; J gene: TRBJ2-7; CDR3 protein: CASSYSKPGSYSYEQYF; CDR3 DNA: TGTGCCAGCAGTTACTCGAAGCCAGGGTCCTACTCCTACGAGCAGTACTTC
clone size: .; D gene: TRBD2; V gene: TRBV28; J gene: TRBJ2-7; CDR3 protein: CASSSPPLAGNYEQYF; CDR3 DNA: TGTGCCAGCAGTTCCCCCCCACTAGCGGGGAACTACGAGCAGTACTTC
clone size: .; D gene: .; V gene: TRBV28; J gene: TRBJ2-5; CDR3 protein: CASSPQRGLQETQYF; CDR3 DNA: TGTGCCAGCAGTCCGCAACGGGGACTGCAAGAGACCCAGTACTTC
clone size: .; D gene: .; V gene: TRBV4-1; J gene: TRBJ1-3; CDR3 protein: CASSQGYGGGNTIYF; CDR3 DNA: TGCGCCAGCAGCCAAGGCTACGGCGGAGGAAACACCATATATTTT
clone size: .; D gene: TRBD1; V gene: TRBV9; J gene: TRBJ1-1; CDR3 protein: CASSVGGQPPNTEAFF; CDR3 DNA: TGTGCCAGCAGCGTAGGGGGACAGCCCCCGAACACTGAAGCTTTCTTT
clone size: .; D gene: TRBD1; V gene: TRBV20-1; J gene: TRBJ2-7; CDR3 protein: CSAMGQGGEQYF; CDR3 DNA: TGCAGTGCTATGGGACAGGGGGGAGAGCAGTACTTC
clone size: .; D gene: .; V gene: TRBV7-3; J gene: TRBJ2-3; CDR3 protein: CASSLNLATADTQYF; CDR3 DNA: TGTGCCAGCAGCTTAAATCTAGCGACGGCAGATACGCAGTATTTT
clone size: .; D gene: TRBD2; V gene: TRBV10-2; J gene: TRBJ2-5; CDR3 protein: CASSETREGTETQYF; CDR3 DNA: TGCGCCAGCAGTGAGACGCGGGAGGGCACGGAGACCCAGTACTTC
clone size: .; D gene: TRBD2; V gene: TRBV20-1; J gene: TRBJ2-1; CDR3 protein: CSARGVAGVNEQFF; CDR3 DNA: TGCAGTGCTAGAGGGGTAGCGGGGGTTAATGAGCAGTTCTTC
clone size: .; D gene: TRBD1; V gene: TRBV7-2; J gene: TRBJ1-4; CDR3 protein: CASTLGQGTNEKLFF; CDR3 DNA: TGTGCCAGCACCTTGGGACAGGGGACTAATGAAAAACTGTTTTTT
clone size: .; D gene: TRBD2; V gene: TRBV2; J gene: TRBJ2-7; CDR3 protein: CASTSGTSDEQYF; CDR3 DNA: TGTGCCAGCACATCCGGGACTAGTGACGAGCAGTACTTC
clone size: .; D gene: .; V gene: TRBV30; J gene: TRBJ1-4; CDR3 protein: CAFGGGTTTNEKLFF; CDR3 DNA: TGTGCCTTTGGAGGGGGAACTACAACTAATGAAAAACTGTTTTTT
clone size: few; D gene: .; V gene: TRBV20-1; J gene: TRBJ1-5; CDR3 protein: CSASPANQPQHF; CDR3 DNA: TGCAGTGCTTCCCCGGCGAATCAGCCCCAGCATTTT
clone size: .; D gene: TRBD1; V gene: TRBV11-2; J gene: TRBJ1-2; CDR3 protein: CASSPGTGVFYGYTF; CDR3 DNA: TGTGCCAGCAGCCCGGGGACAGGAGTTTTCTATGGCTACACCTTC
clone size: .; D gene: .; V gene: TRBV4-1; J gene: TRBJ2-1; CDR3 protein: CASSQVNLVAYNEQFF; CDR3 DNA: TGCGCCAGCAGCCAAGTCAACCTAGTTGCCTACAATGAGCAGTTCTTC
clone size: .; D gene: TRBD2; V gene: TRBV6-5; J gene: TRBJ2-7; CDR3 protein: CASSRFGAGAYEQYF; CDR3 DNA: TGTGCCAGCAGCCGATTTGGAGCGGGGGCATACGAGCAGTACTTC
clone size: .; D gene: TRBD2; V gene: TRBV12-5; J gene: TRBJ2-5; CDR3 protein: CASGARGGETQYF; CDR3 DNA: TGTGCTAGTGGTGCGCGCGGGGGAGAGACCCAGTACTTC
clone size: .; D gene: TRBD1; V gene: TRBV20-1; J gene: TRBJ1-1; CDR3 protein: CSARVIGTGLEAFF; CDR3 DNA: TGCAGTGCTAGAGTGATTGGGACAGGTCTTGAAGCTTTCTTT
clone size: .; D gene: TRBD2; V gene: TRBV20-1; J gene: TRBJ2-1; CDR3 protein: CSARSGGTYNEQFF; CDR3 DNA: TGCAGTGCTAGAAGCGGGGGAACTTACAATGAGCAGTTCTTC
clone size: .; D gene: .; V gene: TRBV12-2; J gene: TRBJ1-2; CDR3 protein: CASRLVRRWFGYTF; CDR3 DNA: TGTGCAAGTCGCTTAGTGCGCAGATGGTTTGGCTACACCTTC
clone size: .; D gene: TRBD1; V gene: TRBV20-1; J gene: TRBJ2-5; CDR3 protein: CSAKIGTGGETQYF; CDR3 DNA: TGCAGTGCTAAAATAGGGACAGGAGGAGAGACCCAGTACTTC
clone size: .; D gene: .; V gene: TRBV3-1; J gene: TRBJ1-1; CDR3 protein: CASSKARLMNTEAFF; CDR3 DNA: TGTGCCAGCAGCAAAGCCCGACTCATGAACACTGAAGCTTTCTTT
clone size: .; D gene: .; V gene: TRBV6-2/TRBV6-3; J gene: TRBJ2-3; CDR3 protein: CASSQGRGQYF; CDR3 DNA: TGTGCCAGCAGCCAGGGGCGAGGGCAGTATTTT
clone size: .; D gene: TRBD1; V gene: TRBV30; J gene: TRBJ1-1; CDR3 protein: CAWSAGGTEAFF; CDR3 DNA: TGTGCCTGGAGCGCAGGGGGCACTGAAGCTTTCTTT
clone size: .; D gene: .; V gene: TRBV20-1; J gene: TRBJ2-5; CDR3 protein: CSVMEETQYF; CDR3 DNA: TGCAGTGTGATGGAAGAGACCCAGTACTTC
clone size: .; D gene: .; V gene: TRBV5-1; J gene: TRBJ1-1; CDR3 protein: CASSLLAGNTEAFF; CDR3 DNA: TGCGCCAGCAGCTTACTCGCGGGTAACACTGAAGCTTTCTTT
clone size: .; D gene: .; V gene: TRBV12-3/TRBV12-4; J gene: TRBJ2-2; CDR3 protein: CASSFGTKSNTGELFF; CDR3 DNA: TGTGCCAGCAGTTTTGGGACAAAATCGAACACCGGGGAGCTGTTTTTT
clone size: .; D gene: .; V gene: TRBV19; J gene: TRBJ1-2; CDR3 protein: CASSIRQGTYGYTF; CDR3 DNA: TGTGCCAGTAGTATTCGGCAGGGCACCTATGGCTACACCTTC
clone size: .; D gene: .; V gene: TRBV7-2; J gene: TRBJ1-1; CDR3 protein: CASSLTPNTEAFF; CDR3 DNA: TGTGCCAGCAGCTTAACCCCGAACACTGAAGCTTTCTTT
clone size: .; D gene: .; V gene: TRBV20-1; J gene: TRBJ2-7; CDR3 protein: CSARKPGVDEQYF; CDR3 DNA: TGCAGTGCTAGAAAACCAGGGGTCGACGAGCAGTACTTC
clone size: once; D gene: TRBD1; V gene: TRBV3-1; J gene: TRBJ1-1; CDR3 protein: CASSLGTGLGTEAFF; CDR3 DNA: TGTGCCAGCAGCCTTGGGACAGGGCTGGGCACTGAAGCTTTCTTT
clone size: .; D gene: TRBD2; V gene: TRBV6-1; J gene: TRBJ2-5; CDR3 protein: CASRPAGLGREYQETQYF; CDR3 DNA: TGTGCCAGCAGACCGGCAGGACTAGGGAGGGAGTACCAAGAGACCCAGTACTTC
clone size: .; D gene: TRBD2; V gene: TRBV5-1; J gene: TRBJ2-2; CDR3 protein: CASSLGTSRTGELFF; CDR3 DNA: TGCGCCAGCAGCCTGGGGACTAGCCGCACCGGGGAGCTGTTTTTT
clone size: .; D gene: .; V gene: TRBV5-1; J gene: TRBJ2-7; CDR3 protein: CASSSLQGDEQYF; CDR3 DNA: TGCGCCAGCAGCTCCCTACAGGGAGACGAGCAGTACTTC
clone size: .; D gene: TRBD1; V gene: TRBV11-1; J gene: TRBJ1-2; CDR3 protein: CASSSDRTNYGYTF; CDR3 DNA: TGTGCCAGCAGCTCGGACAGGACTAACTATGGCTACACCTTC
clone size: .; D gene: .; V gene: TRBV4-2; J gene: TRBJ2-3; CDR3 protein: CASREEDTQYF; CDR3 DNA: TGTGCCAGCCGAGAAGAGGATACGCAGTATTTT
clone size: .; D gene: .; V gene: TRBV6-2/TRBV6-3; J gene: TRBJ2-5; CDR3 protein: CASRGLAGETQYF; CDR3 DNA: TGTGCCAGTCGCGGGCTAGCTGGGGAGACCCAGTACTTC
clone size: .; D gene: TRBD2; V gene: TRBV6-6; J gene: TRBJ2-7; CDR3 protein: CASRGRLAPSSYEQYF; CDR3 DNA: TGTGCCAGCAGAGGACGACTAGCACCGAGCTCCTACGAGCAGTACTTC
clone size: few; D gene: TRBD2; V gene: TRBV6-2/TRBV6-3; J gene: TRBJ2-1; CDR3 protein: CASRRQASGGEQFF; CDR3 DNA: TGTGCCAGCAGGCGTCAGGCTAGCGGGGGTGAGCAGTTCTTC
clone size: .; D gene: .; V gene: TRBV28; J gene: TRBJ2-7; CDR3 protein: CASSTGTASYEQYF; CDR3 DNA: TGTGCCAGCAGTACCGGGACGGCGTCCTACGAGCAGTACTTC
clone size: .; D gene: .; V gene: TRBV7-3; J gene: TRBJ2-1; CDR3 protein: CASSPDNYNEQFF; CDR3 DNA: TGTGCCAGCAGCCCTGACAACTACAATGAGCAGTTCTTC
clone size: .; D gene: .; V gene: TRBV21-1; J gene: TRBJ1-5; CDR3 protein: CASSKVIRGPLGNQPQHF; CDR3 DNA: TGTGCCAGCAGCAAAGTCATCCGGGGTCCCTTGGGCAATCAGCCCCAGCATTTT
clone size: .; D gene: TRBD2; V gene: TRBV7-2; J gene: TRBJ2-5; CDR3 protein: CASSPLGTSGGQETQYF; CDR3 DNA: TGTGCCAGCAGCCCGCTAGGGACTAGCGGGGGGCAAGAGACCCAGTACTTC